This entry concerns a single T cell receptor (beta chain). What it recognizes is unknown. This sample is drawn from a study of shared clonotypes between healthy human individuals. Study-wide results and caveats: On the whole, naive subsets had larger estimated richness than memory subsets had.

Profiling relied on immunoSEQ multiplex PCR, and the TCRdb table lists in-frame clones only, not all of them. Of roughly 2.6 million clones in the sample, around nine tenths were seen once. Per the germline V gene, CDR1 is MNHEY and CDR2 is SVGAGI. The CDR3 loop spans 14 amino acids. J gave up 4 bases and V 6 bases, and 6 bases lay outside the gene matches. Sequences were obtained from naive CD4+ T cells sorted from blood. The subset denotes: CD45RA+ positively selected. The sequence was obtained from a young man in good health. V is TRBV6-5 and J is TRBJ2-7; 10 bases are a match to TRBD1. CDR3 protein: CASSFRDRGYEQYF. Written as DNA, the CDR3 is TGTGCCAGCAGCTTCCGGGACAGGGGTTACGAGCAGTACTTC.